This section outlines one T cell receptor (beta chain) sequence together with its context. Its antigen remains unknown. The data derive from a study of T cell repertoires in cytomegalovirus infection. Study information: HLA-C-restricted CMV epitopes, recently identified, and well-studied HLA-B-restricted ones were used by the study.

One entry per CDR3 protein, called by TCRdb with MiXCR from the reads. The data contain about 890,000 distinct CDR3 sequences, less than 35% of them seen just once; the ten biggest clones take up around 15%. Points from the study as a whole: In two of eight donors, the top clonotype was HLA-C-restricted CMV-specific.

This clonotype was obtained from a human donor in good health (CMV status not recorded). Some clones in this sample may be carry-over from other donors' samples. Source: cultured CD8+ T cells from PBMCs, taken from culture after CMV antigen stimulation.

The chain's CDR3 is CASSLAEGVIYNEQFF. The CDR3 DNA reads TGTGCCAGCAGCTTAGCTGAGGGGGTAATCTACAATGAGCAGTTCTTC. The rearrangement joins TRBV7-9 to TRBJ2-1; D may be TRBD1 (6 bases). Trimming stripped 0 bases from V and 3 bases from J, with 12 bases between. Germline V CDR1 and CDR2: SEHNR, FQNEAQ (reference sequence). The CDR3 length is 16 residues.